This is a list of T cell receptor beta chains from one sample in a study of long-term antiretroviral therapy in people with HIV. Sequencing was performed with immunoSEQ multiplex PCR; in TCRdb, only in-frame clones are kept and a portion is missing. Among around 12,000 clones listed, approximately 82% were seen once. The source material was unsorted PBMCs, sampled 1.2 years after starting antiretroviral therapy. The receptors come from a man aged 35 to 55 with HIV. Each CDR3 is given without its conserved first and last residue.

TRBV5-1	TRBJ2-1	ASKEGSSSYNEQF
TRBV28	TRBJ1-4	ASSFNAEGEKLF
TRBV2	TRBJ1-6	ASRPDRDSPLH
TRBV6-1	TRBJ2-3	ASSERVADTQY
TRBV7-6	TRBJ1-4	ASSLRTGASEKLF
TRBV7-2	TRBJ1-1	ASSFTGMGTEAF
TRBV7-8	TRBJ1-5	ASSGRDRGLQPQH
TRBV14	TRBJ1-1	ASSQTIYLGAF
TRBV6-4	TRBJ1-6	ASSGFDWGNSPLH
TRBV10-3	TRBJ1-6	ASRATGNSPLH
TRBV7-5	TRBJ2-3	ARSLCVSGDTDTQY
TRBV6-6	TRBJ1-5	ASSYETGDTQPQH
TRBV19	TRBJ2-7	ASSRQGRTYEQY
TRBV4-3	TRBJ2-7	ASSQDVGSYEQY
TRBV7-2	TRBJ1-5	ASSPSLGQSYQPQH
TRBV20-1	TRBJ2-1	SVGDEQF
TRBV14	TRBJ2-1	ASSQEGGTYNEQF
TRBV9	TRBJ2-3	ASSVGPGGLTDTQY
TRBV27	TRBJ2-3	ASSLYGTDTQY
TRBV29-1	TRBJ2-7	SVDRGDYEQY
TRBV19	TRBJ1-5	ASSIRAREFNQPQH
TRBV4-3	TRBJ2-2	ASSQDRTSKTGELF
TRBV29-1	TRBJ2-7	SVEGGQGGYEQY
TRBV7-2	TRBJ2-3	ASSADLAGGVDTQY
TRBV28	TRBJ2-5	ASSSGETQY
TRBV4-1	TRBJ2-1	ASSRDSMYNEQF
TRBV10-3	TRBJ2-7	AISESGGFEQY
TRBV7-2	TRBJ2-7	ASSSLGFYEQY
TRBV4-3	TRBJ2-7	ASSQDRGGYYEQY
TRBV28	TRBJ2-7	ASSFWRGGNEQY
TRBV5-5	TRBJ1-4	ASSLPAGTAATNEKLF
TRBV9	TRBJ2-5	ASSVGPDETQY